This T cell receptor beta chain is drawn from a study of blood T cell repertoires in COVID-19. Profiling relied on immunoSEQ multiplex PCR, and the TCRdb table lists in-frame clones only, not all of them. The sample includes more than 95,000 clones, around 86% seen only once; the top ten take approximately 10%. CDR3 length: 15 amino acids. In germline, CDR1 is SGDLS, CDR2 YYNGEE. J was trimmed by 0 bases and V by 7 bases; bases with no gene match: 8. The receptor comes from a man aged 60 to 69 with acute or convalescent COVID-19. J is TRBJ2-3 and V is TRBV9; TRBD2 matches 7 bases. Sequencing was done on a sample of peripheral blood. The CDR3 sequence is CASGASGTSTDTQYF. In DNA form, the CDR3 reads TGTGCCAGCGGGGCCAGCGGGACTAGCACAGATACGCAGTATTTT.